The clone carrying this TCR beta chain was seen more than once but under ten times. This entry is derived from a study of patients and donors after allogeneic stem cell transplantation. CDR1 is MNHEY, CDR2 SVGEGT, per germline. V was shortened by 0 bases and J by 4 bases, with 9 bases between the two germline ends. The CDR3 is made up of 14 amino acids. One entry per CDR3 protein, called by TCRdb with MiXCR from the RT-PCR reads. Of 400,000 to 500,000 distinct CDR3 sequences listed, 16% are singletons. The origin of this receptor is a human donor who was either an allogeneic HSCT recipient or a stem cell or donor lymphocyte infusion donor (not recorded which). It is not recorded whose cells these are; they may come from a transplant donor. The sequenced sample consisted of blood, either unsorted or a sorted T cell fraction (not recorded which). The genes are TRBV6-2 or TRBV6-3 and TRBJ1-1; TRBD1 is a possible D gene (5 bases). The CDR3 loop reads CASSYSPGGTEAFF. CDR3 in DNA: TGTGCCAGCAGTTACTCCCCGGGGGGCACTGAAGCTTTCTTT.